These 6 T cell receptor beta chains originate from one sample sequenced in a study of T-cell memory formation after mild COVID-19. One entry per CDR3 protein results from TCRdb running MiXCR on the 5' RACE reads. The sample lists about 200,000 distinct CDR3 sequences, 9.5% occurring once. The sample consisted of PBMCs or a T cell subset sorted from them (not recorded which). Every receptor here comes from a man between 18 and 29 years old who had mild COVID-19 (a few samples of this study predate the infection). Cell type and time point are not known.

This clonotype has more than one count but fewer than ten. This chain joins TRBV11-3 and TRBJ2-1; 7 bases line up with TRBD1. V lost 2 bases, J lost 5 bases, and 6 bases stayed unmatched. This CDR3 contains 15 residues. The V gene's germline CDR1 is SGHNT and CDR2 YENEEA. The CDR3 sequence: CASSLYRGNNNEQFF. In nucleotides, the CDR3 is TGTGCCAGCAGCTTATACAGGGGCAACAACAATGAGCAGTTCTTC.

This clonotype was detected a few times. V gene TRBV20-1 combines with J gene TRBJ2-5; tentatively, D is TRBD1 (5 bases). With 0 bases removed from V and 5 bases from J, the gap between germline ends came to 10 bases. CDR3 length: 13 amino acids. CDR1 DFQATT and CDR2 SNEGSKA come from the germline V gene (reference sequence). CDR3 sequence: CSARDGALETQYF. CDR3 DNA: TGCAGTGCTAGAGATGGGGCCCTCGAGACCCAGTACTTC.

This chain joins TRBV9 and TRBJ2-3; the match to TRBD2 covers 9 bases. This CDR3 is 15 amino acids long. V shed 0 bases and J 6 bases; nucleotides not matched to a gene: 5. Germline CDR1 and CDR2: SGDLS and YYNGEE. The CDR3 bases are TGTGCCAGCAGCGTAGGTAGCGGGGGTTACGATACGCAGTATTTT. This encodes CASSVGSGGYDTQYF.

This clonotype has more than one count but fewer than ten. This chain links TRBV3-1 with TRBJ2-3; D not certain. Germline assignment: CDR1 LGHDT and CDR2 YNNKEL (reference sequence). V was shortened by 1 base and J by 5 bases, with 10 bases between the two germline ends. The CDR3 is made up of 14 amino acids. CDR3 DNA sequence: TGTGCCAGCAGCCAAGGGTTTGCACTAGATACGCAGTATTTT. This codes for CASSQGFALDTQYF.

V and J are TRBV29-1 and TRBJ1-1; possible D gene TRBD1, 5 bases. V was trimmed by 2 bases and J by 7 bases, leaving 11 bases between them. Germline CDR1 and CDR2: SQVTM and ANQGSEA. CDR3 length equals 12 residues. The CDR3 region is CSVERTLGEAFF. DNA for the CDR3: TGCAGCGTTGAACGGACACTCGGTGAAGCTTTCTTT.

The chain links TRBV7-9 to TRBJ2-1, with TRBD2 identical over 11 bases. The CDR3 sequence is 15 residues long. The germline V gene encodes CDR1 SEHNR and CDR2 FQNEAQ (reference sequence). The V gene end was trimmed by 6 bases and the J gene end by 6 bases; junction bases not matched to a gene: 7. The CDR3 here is CASSYTSGGRNEQFF. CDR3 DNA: TGTGCCAGCAGTTATACTAGCGGGGGCCGCAATGAGCAGTTCTTC.